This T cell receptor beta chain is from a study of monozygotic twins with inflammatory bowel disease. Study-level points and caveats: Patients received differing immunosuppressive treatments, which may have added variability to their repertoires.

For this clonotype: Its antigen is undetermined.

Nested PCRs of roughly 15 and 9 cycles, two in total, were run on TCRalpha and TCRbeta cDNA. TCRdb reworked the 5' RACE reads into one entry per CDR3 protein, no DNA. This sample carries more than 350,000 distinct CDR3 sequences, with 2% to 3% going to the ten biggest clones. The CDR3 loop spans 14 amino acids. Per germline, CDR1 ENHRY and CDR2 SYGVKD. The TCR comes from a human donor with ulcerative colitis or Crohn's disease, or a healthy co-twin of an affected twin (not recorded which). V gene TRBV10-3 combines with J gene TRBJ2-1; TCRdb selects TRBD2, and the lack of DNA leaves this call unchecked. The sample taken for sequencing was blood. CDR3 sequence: CAISETSGIGEQFF.